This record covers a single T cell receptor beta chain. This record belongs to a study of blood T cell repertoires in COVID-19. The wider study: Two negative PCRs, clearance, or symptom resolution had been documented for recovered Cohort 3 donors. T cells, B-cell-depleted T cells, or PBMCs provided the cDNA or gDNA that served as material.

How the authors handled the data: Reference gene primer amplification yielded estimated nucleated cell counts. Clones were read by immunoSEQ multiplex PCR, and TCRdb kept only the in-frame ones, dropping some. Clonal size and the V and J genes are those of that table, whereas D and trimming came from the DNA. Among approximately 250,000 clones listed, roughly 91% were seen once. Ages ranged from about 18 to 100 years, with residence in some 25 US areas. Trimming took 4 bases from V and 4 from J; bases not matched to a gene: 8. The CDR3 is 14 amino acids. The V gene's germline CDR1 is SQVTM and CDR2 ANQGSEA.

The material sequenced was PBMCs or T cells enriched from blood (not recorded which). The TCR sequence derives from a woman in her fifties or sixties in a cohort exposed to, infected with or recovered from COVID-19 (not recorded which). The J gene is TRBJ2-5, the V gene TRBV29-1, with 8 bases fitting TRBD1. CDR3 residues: CSVVSGTGPETQYF. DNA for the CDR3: TGCAGCGTTGTTTCTGGGACAGGCCCAGAGACCCAGTACTTC.